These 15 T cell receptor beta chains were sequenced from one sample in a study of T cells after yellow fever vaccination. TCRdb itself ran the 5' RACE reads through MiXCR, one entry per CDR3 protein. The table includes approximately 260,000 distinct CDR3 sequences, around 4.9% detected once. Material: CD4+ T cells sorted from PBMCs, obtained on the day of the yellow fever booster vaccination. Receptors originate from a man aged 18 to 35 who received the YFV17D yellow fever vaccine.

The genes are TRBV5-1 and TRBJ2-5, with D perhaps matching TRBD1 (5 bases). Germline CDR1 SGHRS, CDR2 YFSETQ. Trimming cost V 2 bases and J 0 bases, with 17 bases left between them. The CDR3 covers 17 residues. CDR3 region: CASSFLGVPNNQETQYF. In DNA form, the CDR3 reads TGCGCCAGCAGCTTTTTAGGGGTGCCGAACAACCAAGAGACCCAGTACTTC.

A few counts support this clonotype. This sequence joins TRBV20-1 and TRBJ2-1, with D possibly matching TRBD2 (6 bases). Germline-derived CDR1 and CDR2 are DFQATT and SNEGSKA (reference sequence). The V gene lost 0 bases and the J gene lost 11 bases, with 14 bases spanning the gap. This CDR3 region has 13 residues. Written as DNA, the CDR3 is TGCAGTGCTAGAGATAATAAGGCGGGGAAGCAGTTCTTC. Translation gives CSARDNKAGKQFF.

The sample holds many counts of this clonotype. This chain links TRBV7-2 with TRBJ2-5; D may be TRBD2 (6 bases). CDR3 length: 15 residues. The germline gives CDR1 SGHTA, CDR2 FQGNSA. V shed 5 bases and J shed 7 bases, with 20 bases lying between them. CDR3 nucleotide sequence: TGTGCCAGCAGCCCGCGTCAGGTCACCGGGGGGACCCAGTACTTC. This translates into CASSPRQVTGGTQYF. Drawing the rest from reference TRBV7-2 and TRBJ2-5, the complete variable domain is GAGVSQSPSNKVTEKGKDVELRCDPISGHTALYWYRQSLGQGLEFLIYFQGNSAPDKSGLPSDRFSAERTGGSVSTLTIQRTQQEDSAVYLCASSPRQVTGGTQYFGPGTRLLVL.

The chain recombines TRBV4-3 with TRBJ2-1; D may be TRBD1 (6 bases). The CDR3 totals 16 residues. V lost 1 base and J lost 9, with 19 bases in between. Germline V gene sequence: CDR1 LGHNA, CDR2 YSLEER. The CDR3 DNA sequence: TGCGCCAGCAGCCAAGTATGGGCAGGGGATGTAGGTGAGCAGTTCTTC. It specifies CASSQVWAGDVGEQFF.

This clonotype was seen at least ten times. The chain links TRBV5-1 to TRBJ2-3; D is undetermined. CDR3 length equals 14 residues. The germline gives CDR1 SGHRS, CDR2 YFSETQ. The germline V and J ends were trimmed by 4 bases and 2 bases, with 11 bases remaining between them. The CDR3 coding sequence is TGCGCCAGCAGCCTGACCCCCCCCACAGATACGCAGTATTTT. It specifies CASSLTPPTDTQYF.

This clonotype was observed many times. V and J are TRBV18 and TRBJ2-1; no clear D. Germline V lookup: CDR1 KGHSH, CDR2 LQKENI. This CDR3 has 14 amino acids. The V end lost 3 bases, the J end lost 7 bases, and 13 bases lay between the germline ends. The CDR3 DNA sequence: TGTGCCAGCTCACCCCTTTCCGGGTCGAATGAGCAGTTCTTC. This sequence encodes CASSPLSGSNEQFF.

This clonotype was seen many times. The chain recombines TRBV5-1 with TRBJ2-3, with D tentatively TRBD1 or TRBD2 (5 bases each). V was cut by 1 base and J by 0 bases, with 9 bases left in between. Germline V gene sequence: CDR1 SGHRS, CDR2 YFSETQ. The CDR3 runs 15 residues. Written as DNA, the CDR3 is TGCGCCAGCAGCTTGACGGGGCTTAGCACAGATACGCAGTATTTT. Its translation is CASSLTGLSTDTQYF.

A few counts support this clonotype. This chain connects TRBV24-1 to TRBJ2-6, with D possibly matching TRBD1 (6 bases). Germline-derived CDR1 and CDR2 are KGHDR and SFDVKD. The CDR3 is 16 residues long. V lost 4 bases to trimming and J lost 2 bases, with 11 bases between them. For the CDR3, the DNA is TGTGCCACCAGTGAATCAGGGGCAGCTGGGGCCAACGTCCTGACTTTC. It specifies CATSESGAAGANVLTF.

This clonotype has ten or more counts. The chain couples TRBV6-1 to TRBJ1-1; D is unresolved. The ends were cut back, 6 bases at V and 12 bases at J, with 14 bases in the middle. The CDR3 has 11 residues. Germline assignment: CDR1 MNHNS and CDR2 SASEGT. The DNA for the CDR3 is TGTGCCAGCAGCCTACAGATAACCCCTTTCTTT. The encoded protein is CASSLQITPFF.

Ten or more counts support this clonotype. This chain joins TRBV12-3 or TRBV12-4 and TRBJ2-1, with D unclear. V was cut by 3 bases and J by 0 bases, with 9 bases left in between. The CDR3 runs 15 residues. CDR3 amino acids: CASSFGGSSYNEQFF. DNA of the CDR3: TGTGCCAGCAGTTTTGGCGGTAGCTCCTACAATGAGCAGTTCTTC.

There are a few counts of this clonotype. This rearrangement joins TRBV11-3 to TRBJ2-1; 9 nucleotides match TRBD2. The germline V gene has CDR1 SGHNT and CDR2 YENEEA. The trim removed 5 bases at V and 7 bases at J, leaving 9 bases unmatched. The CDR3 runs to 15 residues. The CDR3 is CASSLSAGGRNEQFF. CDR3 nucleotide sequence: TGTGCCAGCAGCCTATCAGCGGGGGGCCGTAATGAGCAGTTCTTC.

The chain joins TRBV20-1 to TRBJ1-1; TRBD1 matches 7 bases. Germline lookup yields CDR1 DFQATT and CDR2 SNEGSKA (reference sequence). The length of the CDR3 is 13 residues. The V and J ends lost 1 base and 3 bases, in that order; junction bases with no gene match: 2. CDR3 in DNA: TGCAGTGCTAGAGCAGGGGGTGACACTGAAGCTTTCTTT. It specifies CSARAGGDTEAFF.

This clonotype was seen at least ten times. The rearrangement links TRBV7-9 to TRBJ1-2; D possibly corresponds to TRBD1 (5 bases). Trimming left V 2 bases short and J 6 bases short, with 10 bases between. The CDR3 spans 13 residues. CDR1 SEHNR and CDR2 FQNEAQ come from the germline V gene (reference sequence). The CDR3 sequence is CASSLIGGDGYTF. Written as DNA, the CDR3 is TGTGCCAGCAGCTTAATTGGGGGAGATGGCTACACCTTC.

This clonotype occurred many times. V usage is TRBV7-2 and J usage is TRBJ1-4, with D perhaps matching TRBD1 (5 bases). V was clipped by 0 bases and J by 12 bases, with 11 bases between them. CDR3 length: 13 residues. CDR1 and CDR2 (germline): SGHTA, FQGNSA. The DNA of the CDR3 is TGTGCCAGCAGCTTAGCGCGAGGGGATGAACTGTTTTTT. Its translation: CASSLARGDELFF.

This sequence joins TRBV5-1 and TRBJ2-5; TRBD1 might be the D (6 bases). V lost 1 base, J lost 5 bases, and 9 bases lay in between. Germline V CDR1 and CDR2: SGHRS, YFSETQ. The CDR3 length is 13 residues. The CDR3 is CASSLQGSETQYF. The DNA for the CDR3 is TGCGCCAGCAGCTTGCAGGGGTCGGAGACCCAGTACTTC.